This T cell receptor (beta chain) is drawn from a study of cytomegalovirus exposure and HLA in healthy donors. Worth noting for this clone: What it binds is not known.

The study's findings and limits: Association with HLA alleles at 0.05 false discovery rate was found for roughly 17,000 TCR beta sequences in a later analysis. The study designated over 150 TCR beta chains cytomegalovirus-associated. Reports showed the classifier diagnosing cytomegalovirus status with high specificity and sensitivity. Among immune exposure information, only CMV serostatus was available.

PCR primers comprised 60 Vbeta and 13 Jbeta primers. Using immunoSEQ multiplex PCR, the repertoire was profiled, and TCRdb retains in-frame clones only, with some absent. This sample has some 110,000 clones; approximately 70% occur once, and the top ten carry 0.79%. The CDR3 length is 16 residues. The V gene end was trimmed by 4 bases and the J gene end by 0 bases; junction bases not matched to a gene: 8. Germline V lookup: CDR1 SGHNT, CDR2 YYREEE (reference sequence). V gene TRBV5-4 combines with J gene TRBJ2-7, with 9 bases fitting TRBD2. This clonotype was obtained from a boy between 10 and 17 years old in good health and CMV-seronegative. The sample taken for sequencing was PBMCs. As DNA, the CDR3 is TGTGCCAGCAGCCCTTCTGCGGGAGGGATCTCCTACGAGCAGTACTTC. Residues: CASSPSAGGISYEQYF.